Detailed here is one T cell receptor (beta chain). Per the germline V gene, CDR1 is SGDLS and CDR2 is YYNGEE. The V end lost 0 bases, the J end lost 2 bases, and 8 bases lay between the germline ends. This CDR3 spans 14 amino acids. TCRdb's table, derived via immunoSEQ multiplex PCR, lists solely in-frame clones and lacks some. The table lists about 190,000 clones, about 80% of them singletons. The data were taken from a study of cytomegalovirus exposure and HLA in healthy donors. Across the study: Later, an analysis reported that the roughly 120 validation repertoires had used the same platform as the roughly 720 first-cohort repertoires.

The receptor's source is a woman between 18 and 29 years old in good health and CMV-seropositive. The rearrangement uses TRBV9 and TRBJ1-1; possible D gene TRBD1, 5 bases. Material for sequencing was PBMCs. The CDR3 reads CASSVAGDNTEAFF. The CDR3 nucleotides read TGTGCCAGCAGCGTAGCGGGGGACAACACTGAAGCTTTCTTT.